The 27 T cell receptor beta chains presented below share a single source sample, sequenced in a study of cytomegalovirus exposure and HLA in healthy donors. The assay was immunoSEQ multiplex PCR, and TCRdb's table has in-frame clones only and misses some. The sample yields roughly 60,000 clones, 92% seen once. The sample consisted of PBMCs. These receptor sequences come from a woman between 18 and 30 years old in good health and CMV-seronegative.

The CDR3 protein is CASSLFDRGYGYTF. The CDR3 coding sequence is TGTGCCAGCAGCTTGTTTGACAGGGGCTATGGCTACACCTTC. The genes are TRBV7-2 and TRBJ1-2, with TRBD1 matching over 8 bases. The CDR3 is 14 residues long. V lost 3 bases to trimming and J lost 4 bases; unmatched junction nucleotides: 4. CDR1 is SGHTA, CDR2 FQGNSA, per germline.

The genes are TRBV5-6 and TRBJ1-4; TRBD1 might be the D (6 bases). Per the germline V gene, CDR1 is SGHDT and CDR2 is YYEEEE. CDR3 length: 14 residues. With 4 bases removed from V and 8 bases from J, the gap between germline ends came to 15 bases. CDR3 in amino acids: CASSRTGGGEKLFF. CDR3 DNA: TGTGCCAGCAGCCGCACCGGGGGGGGCGAAAAACTGTTTTTT.

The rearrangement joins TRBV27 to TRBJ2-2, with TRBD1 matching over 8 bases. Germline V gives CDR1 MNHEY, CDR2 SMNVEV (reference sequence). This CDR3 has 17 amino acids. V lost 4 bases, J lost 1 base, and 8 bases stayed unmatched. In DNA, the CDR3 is TGTGCCAGCAGTTCCCTTACAGGGGGTCTGAACACCGGGGAGCTGTTTTTT. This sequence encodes CASSSLTGGLNTGELFF.

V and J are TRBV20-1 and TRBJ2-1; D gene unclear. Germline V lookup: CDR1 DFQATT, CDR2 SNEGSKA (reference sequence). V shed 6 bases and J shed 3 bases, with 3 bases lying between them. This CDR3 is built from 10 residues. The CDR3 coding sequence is TGCAGTGCCCTCTACAATGAGCAGTTCTTC. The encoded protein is CSALYNEQFF.

This chain's CDR3 is CAWSSWPIEKLFF. The CDR3 nucleotides read TGTGCCTGGAGTTCGTGGCCGATCGAAAAACTGTTTTTT. The rearrangement joins TRBV30 to TRBJ1-4, with D hard to call. This CDR3 is built from 13 residues. Germline values: CDR1 GTSNPN, CDR2 SVGIG (reference sequence). Trimming cost V 2 bases and J 8 bases, with 12 bases left between them.

This CDR3 is CSVGAPGAGVTDTQYF. CDR3 sequence (DNA): TGCAGCGTTGGAGCCCCTGGAGCGGGAGTTACAGATACGCAGTATTTT. The gene calls are TRBV29-1 and TRBJ2-3; 8 bases fit TRBD2. V lost 4 bases and J lost 3; bases outside the gene matches: 12. The CDR3 is 16 amino acids. Germline values: CDR1 SQVTM, CDR2 ANQGSEA.

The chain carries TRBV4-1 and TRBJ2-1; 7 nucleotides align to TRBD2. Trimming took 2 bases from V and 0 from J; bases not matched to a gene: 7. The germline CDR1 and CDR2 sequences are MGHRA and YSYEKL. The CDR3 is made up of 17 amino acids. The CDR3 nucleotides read TGCGCCAGCAGCCAACCCCTAGCGGAGAGCTCCTACAATGAGCAGTTCTTC. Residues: CASSQPLAESSYNEQFF.

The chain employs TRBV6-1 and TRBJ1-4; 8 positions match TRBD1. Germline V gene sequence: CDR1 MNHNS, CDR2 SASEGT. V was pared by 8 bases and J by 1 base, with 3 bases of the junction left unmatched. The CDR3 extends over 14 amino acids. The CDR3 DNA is TGTGCCAGCCATACAGGGGGAACTAATGAAAAACTGTTTTTT. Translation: CASHTGGTNEKLFF.

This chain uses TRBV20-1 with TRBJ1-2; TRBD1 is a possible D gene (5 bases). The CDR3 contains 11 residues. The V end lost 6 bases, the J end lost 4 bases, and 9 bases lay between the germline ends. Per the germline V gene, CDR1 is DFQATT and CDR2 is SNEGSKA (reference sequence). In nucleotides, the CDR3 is TGCAGTGCCCCAGGGATCTATGGCTACACCTTC. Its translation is CSAPGIYGYTF.

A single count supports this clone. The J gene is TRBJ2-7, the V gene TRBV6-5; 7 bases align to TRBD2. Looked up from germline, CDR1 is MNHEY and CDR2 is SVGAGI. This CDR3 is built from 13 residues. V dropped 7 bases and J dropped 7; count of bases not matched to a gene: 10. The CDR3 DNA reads TGTGCCAGCACCACCGGGGGGTCGGGAGAGCAGTACTTC. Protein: CASTTGGSGEQYF.

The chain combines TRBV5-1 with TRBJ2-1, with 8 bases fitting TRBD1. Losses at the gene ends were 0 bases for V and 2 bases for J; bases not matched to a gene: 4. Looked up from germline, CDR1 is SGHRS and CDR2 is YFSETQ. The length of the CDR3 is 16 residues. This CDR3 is CASSLVVQGAYNEQFF. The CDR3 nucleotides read TGCGCCAGCAGCTTGGTAGTACAGGGGGCCTACAATGAGCAGTTCTTC.

CDR3 amino acids: CASSLGEAQYF. The CDR3 DNA reads TGTGCCAGCAGCTTAGGGGAGGCCCAGTACTTC. The chain combines TRBV7-8 with TRBJ2-7; possibly TRBD2 for D (6 bases). This CDR3 comprises 11 residues. CDR1 and CDR2 (germline): SGHVS, FQNEAQ. With 1 base removed from V and 10 bases from J, the gap between germline ends came to 8 bases.

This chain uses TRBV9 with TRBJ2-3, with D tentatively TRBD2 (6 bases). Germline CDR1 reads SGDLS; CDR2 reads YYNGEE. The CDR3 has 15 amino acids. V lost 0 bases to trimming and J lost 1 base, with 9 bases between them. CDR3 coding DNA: TGTGCCAGCAGCGTAGTATCTAGCGGCACAGATACGCAGTATTTT. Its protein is CASSVVSSGTDTQYF.

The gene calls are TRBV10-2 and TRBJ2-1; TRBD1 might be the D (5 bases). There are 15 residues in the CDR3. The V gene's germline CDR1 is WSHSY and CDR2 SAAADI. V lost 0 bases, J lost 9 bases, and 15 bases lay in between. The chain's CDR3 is CASSESQGIRREQFF. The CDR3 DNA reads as TGCGCCAGCAGTGAGTCCCAGGGTATTAGACGTGAGCAGTTCTTC.

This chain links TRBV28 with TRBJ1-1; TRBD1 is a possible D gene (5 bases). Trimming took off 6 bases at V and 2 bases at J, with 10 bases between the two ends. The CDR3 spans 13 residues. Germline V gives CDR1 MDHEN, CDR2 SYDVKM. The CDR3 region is CASRPGGNTEAFF. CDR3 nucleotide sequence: TGTGCCAGCAGACCCGGGGGAAACACTGAAGCTTTCTTT.

CDR3 amino acids: CASSYSTSGGTEAFF. For the CDR3, the DNA is TGTGCCAGCAGTTACTCGACCTCAGGGGGCACTGAAGCTTTCTTT. This chain links TRBV6-5 with TRBJ1-1; 7 bases are shared with TRBD1. With V trimmed by 0 bases and J by 4 bases, 5 bases remained unmatched. Germline CDR1 MNHEY, CDR2 SVGAGI. The CDR3 has 15 amino acids.

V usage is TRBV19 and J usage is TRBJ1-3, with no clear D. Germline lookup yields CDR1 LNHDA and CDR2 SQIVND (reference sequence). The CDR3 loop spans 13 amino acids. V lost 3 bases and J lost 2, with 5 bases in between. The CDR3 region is CASSIGAGNTIYF. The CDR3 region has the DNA TGTGCCAGTAGTATCGGGGCTGGAAACACCATATATTTT.

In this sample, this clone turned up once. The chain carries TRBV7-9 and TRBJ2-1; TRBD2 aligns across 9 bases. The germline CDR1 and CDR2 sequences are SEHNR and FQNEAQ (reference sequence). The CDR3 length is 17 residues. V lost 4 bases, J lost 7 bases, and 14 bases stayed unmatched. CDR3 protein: CASSSPLPSGKVNEQFF. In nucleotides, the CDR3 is TGTGCCAGCAGCTCCCCCCTCCCTAGCGGGAAAGTGAATGAGCAGTTCTTC.

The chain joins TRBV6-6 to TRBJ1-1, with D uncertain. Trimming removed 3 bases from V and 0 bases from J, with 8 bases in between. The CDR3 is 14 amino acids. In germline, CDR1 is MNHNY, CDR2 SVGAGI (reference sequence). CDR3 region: CASSYNSVNTEAFF. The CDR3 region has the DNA TGTGCCAGCAGTTATAATAGCGTGAACACTGAAGCTTTCTTT.

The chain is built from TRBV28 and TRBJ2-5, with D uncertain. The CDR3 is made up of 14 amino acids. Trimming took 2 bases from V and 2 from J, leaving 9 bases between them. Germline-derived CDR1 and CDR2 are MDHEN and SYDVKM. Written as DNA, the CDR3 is TGTGCCAGCAGTTTAATGGCAGTTCAAGAGACCCAGTACTTC. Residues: CASSLMAVQETQYF.

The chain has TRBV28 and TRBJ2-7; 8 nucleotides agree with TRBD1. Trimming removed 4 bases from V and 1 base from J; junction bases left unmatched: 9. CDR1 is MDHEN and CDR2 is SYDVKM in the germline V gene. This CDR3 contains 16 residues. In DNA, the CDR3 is TGTGCCAGCAGTTCTCGAACCGGGACAGGATCCTACGAGCAGTACTTC. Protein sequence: CASSSRTGTGSYEQYF.

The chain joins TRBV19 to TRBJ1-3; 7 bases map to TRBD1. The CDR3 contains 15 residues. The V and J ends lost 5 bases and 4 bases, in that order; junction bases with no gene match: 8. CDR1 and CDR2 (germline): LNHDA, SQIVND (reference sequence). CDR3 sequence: CASSALRDSGNTIYF. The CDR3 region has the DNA TGTGCCAGTAGTGCCCTCCGGGACAGCGGAAACACCATATATTTT.

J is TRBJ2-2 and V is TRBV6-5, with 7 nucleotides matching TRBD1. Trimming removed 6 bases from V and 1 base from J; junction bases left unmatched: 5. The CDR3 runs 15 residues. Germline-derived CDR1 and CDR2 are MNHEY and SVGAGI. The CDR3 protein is CASSHRTGNTGELFF. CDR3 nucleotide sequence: TGTGCCAGCAGCCATCGGACAGGGAACACCGGGGAGCTGTTTTTT.

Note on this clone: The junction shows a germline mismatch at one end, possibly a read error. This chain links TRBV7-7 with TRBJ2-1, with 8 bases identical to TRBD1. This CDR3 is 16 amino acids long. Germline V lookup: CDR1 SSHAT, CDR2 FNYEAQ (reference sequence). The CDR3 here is CASSLGQGPNTNEQFF. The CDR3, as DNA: TGTGCTAGCAGCTTAGGACAGGGTCCTAACACCAATGAGCAGTTCTTC.

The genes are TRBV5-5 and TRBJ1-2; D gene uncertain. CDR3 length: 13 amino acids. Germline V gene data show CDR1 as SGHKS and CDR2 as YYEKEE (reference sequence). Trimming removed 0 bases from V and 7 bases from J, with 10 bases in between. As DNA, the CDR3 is TGTGCCAGCAGCTTGGGAATATGGCCTGGCTACACCTTC. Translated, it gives CASSLGIWPGYTF.

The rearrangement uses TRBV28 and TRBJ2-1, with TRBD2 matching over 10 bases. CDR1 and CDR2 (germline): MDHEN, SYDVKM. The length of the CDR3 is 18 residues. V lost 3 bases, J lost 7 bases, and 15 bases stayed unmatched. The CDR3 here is CASSFPISGSSGRNEQFF. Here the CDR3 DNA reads TGTGCCAGCAGTTTCCCAATATCAGGATCTAGCGGGAGAAATGAGCAGTTCTTC. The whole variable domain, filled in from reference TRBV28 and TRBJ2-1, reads DVKVTQSSRYLVKRTGEKVFLECVQDMDHENMFWYRQDPGLGLRLIYFSYDVKMKEKGDIPEGYSVSREKKERFSLILESASTNQTSMYLCASSFPISGSSGRNEQFFGPGTRLTVL.

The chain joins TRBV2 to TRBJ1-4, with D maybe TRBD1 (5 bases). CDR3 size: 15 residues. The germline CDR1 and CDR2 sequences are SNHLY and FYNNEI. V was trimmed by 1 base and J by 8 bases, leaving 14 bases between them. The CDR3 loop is CASSEGDRGSEKLFF. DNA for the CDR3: TGTGCCAGCAGTGAAGGCGACAGAGGTAGCGAAAAACTGTTTTTT.